This entry features one TCR beta chain sequence. The antigen remains undetermined. Spiking of synthetic TCR analog templates was performed in each PCR. This table comes from immunoSEQ multiplex PCR, and its TCRdb copy is limited to in-frame clones, with some not included. The sample contains 70,000 to 100,000 clones, 84% of which appear only once. This entry is derived from a study of PD-L1 blockade in urothelial cancer. Study-wide context: Samples of blood were analyzed 3 weeks (second dose) and 6 weeks after treatment start. Median blood clonality was approximately 0.08, with some 89,000 unique TCRs. Regarding the study as a whole: Better survival was predicted when blood TCR clonality before treatment fell below the median.

CDR3 length: 13 amino acids. Per germline, CDR1 MNHEY and CDR2 SVGAGI. V was pared by 5 bases and J by 0 bases, with 5 bases between. This sample's time point: pretreatment peripheral blood. The sequencing used PBMCs, collected around atezolizumab (anti-PD-L1) treatment. The gene calls are TRBV6-5 and TRBJ2-4; D unresolved. This TCR came from a man aged 55 to 70 with urothelial cancer. The CDR3 region is CASSPVAKNIQYF. DNA of the CDR3: TGTGCCAGCAGTCCAGTAGCCAAAAACATTCAGTACTTC.